The sequence of this T cell receptor beta chain was determined in a study of OX40 agonist ivuxolimab in advanced cancers. As for the study in general: Three patients got partial responses; one had hepatocellular carcinoma and two had cutaneous melanoma.

Germline V gene data show CDR1 as SGHTA and CDR2 as FQGNSA. Trimming removed 5 bases from V and 3 bases from J, with 14 bases in between. The CDR3 extends over 14 amino acids. Here immunoSEQ multiplex PCR was the method, and the copy in TCRdb shows in-frame clones only, minus some. The sample yields 42,000 or so clones, 70% to 90% seen once. A single count supports this clone. Its antigen remains unidentified. Whole-study results and caveats: On average, CD8+ T cells had more expanded clones than CD4+. Relatively little clonal expansion, among the lowest observed, appeared in partial responders at 0.1-3.0 mg/kg.

Sequences were derived from CD4+ or CD8+ T cells sorted from blood, sampled in a trial of the OX40 agonist ivuxolimab. This chain uses TRBV7-2 with TRBJ2-7, with D unresolved. The clonotype originates from an adult with an advanced solid tumor such as melanoma, head and neck, liver or kidney cancer. The CDR3 reads CASSPPGQNYEQYF. The CDR3 DNA reads as TGTGCCAGCAGCCCGCCGGGCCAGAACTACGAGCAGTACTTC.